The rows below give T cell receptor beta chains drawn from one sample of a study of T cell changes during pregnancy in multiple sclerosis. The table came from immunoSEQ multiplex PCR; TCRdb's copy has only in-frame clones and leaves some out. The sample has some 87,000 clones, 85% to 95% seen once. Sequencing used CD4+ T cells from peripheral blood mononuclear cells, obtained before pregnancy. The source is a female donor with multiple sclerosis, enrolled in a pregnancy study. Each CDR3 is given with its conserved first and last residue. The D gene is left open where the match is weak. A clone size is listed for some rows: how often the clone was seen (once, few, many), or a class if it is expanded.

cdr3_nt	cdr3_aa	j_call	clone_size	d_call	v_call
TGTGCCAGCAACCGGGACAGCGCAGATTCACCCCTCCACTTT	CASNRDSADSPLHF	TRBJ1-6	-	TRBD1	TRBV2
TGTGCCAGCAGTCCTCACGGGACTGTCGGTTGGACCCAGTACTTC	CASSPHGTVGWTQYF	TRBJ2-5	-	-	TRBV28
TGTGCCAGCAGCCAAGATGGGACAGGGGCCACAGATACGCAGTATTTT	CASSQDGTGATDTQYF	TRBJ2-3	-	TRBD1	TRBV4-2
TGTGCCAGCAGTGAGGGGCGCCCCTATGGCTACACCTTC	CASSEGRPYGYTF	TRBJ1-2	once	-	TRBV2
TGTGCCAGCAGCCCTCAGGGGGCGGGGGCAGATACGCAGTATTTT	CASSPQGAGADTQYF	TRBJ2-3	-	-	TRBV9
TGTGCCAGCAGTTTTGGGACAGCGATAAATCAGCCCCAGCATTTT	CASSFGTAINQPQHF	TRBJ1-5	-	TRBD1	TRBV7-2
TGTGCCAGCAGCGTACCCGGGGGTCCCAATGAGCAGTTCTTC	CASSVPGGPNEQFF	TRBJ2-1	-	-	TRBV9
TGCGCCAGCAGCTTTGACAGGACAGATACGCAGTATTTT	CASSFDRTDTQYF	TRBJ2-3	-	-	TRBV5-1
TGTGCCTGGAAAGAGGACCCGGGGACTGAAGCTTTCTTT	CAWKEDPGTEAFF	TRBJ1-1	-	-	TRBV30
TGTGCCAGCAGCCCGACCCCCCCGGGGAGAAGCAATCAGCCCCAGCATTTT	CASSPTPPGRSNQPQHF	TRBJ1-5	few	-	TRBV7-9
TGTGCCAGCAGGACTGGACACAACTACGAGCAGTACTTC	CASRTGHNYEQYF	TRBJ2-7	-	-	TRBV6-1
TGTGCCTGGATTCTCACCGACAGATGGAACACTGAAGCTTTCTTT	CAWILTDRWNTEAFF	TRBJ1-1	-	-	TRBV30
TGTGCCAGCAAGAAGGAGTCCGGCGCGAACACCGGGGAGCTGTTTTTT	CASKKESGANTGELFF	TRBJ2-2	-	-	TRBV5-8
TGTGCCAGCAGCCGCCGAGGGATTAGGGGACAGAGCTCCTACAATGAGCAGTTCTTC	CASSRRGIRGQSSYNEQFF	TRBJ2-1	once	TRBD1	TRBV5-6
TGCAGCGTTGAAGATAACTGGAACTATGGCTACACCTTC	CSVEDNWNYGYTF	TRBJ1-2	-	-	TRBV29-1
TGTGCCAGCAGCTTATGGGGGGTCGACACTGAAGCTTTCTTT	CASSLWGVDTEAFF	TRBJ1-1	-	-	TRBV7-2